This T cell receptor beta chain was documented in a study of PD-1 blockade in classical Hodgkin lymphoma. Notes on the study in general: The study reported lower baseline TCR diversity in newly diagnosed patients than in healthy donors. Possibly reflecting disease activity or prior therapy, repertoire differences have causes that remain undefined. Complete responders possessed baseline diversity comparable to newly diagnosed patients. TCR diversity rose significantly by C4D1 in CD4+ but not CD8+ cells.

V gave up 0 bases and J gave up 4 bases; unmatched junction bases: 0. In germline, CDR1 is SEHNR, CDR2 FQNEAQ (reference sequence). The CDR3 length is 15 residues. Sequenced by immunoSEQ multiplex PCR; TCRdb stores in-frame clones only, minus some. Here the sample spans 25,000 to 35,000 clones, roughly 80% being singletons. In regard to this clone: No antigen is known for it. Other nucleotide sequences from this sample produce the same CDR3.

Sample time point: cycle 4 day 1 (C4D1), after five to seven weeks of nivolumab. Every patient relapsed after autologous stem cell transplantation, and brentuximab vedotin exposure varied. The chain recombines TRBV7-9 with TRBJ2-3, with 11 bases matching TRBD2. The source is a human donor with classical Hodgkin lymphoma. Sequencing used peripheral blood mononuclear cells (PBMCs), obtained before the fourth cycle of nivolumab. DNA for the CDR3: TGTGCCAGCAGCTTAGCTAGCGGGGGGGCAGATACGCAGTATTTT. It specifies CASSLASGGADTQYF. The whole variable domain, remainder taken from reference TRBV7-9 and TRBJ2-3, is DTGVSQNPRHKITKRGQNVTFRCDPISEHNRLYWYRQTLGQGPEFLTYFQNEAQLEKSRLLSDRFSAERPKGSFSTLEIQRTEQGDSAMYLCASSLASGGADTQYFGPGTRLTVL.